The rows below give T cell receptor beta chains drawn from one sample of a study of PD-1 blockade in classical Hodgkin lymphoma. TCRdb's copy holds only in-frame clones and misses some; the assay was immunoSEQ multiplex PCR. This table has just over 60,000 clones, approximately 88% appearing once. The input for sequencing was peripheral blood mononuclear cells (PBMCs), taken at baseline. The receptors come from a human donor with classical Hodgkin lymphoma. The CDR3 runs from the conserved cysteine through the conserved F or W. The D gene is left open where the match is weak. For some rows the clone size is stated as once, few or many, or as a class when expanded; others skip it.

>.|TRBD2|TRBJ2-1|TRBV4-2
CASSQDIGGVNEQFF
TGTGCCAGCAGCCAAGATATCGGGGGGGTCAATGAGCAGTTCTTC
>.|TRBD1|TRBJ1-6|TRBV19
CASTAGGNSPLHF
TGTGCCAGTACGGCAGGGGGCAATTCACCCCTCCACTTT
>.|.|TRBJ2-7|TRBV28
CASSLLLGPKNSYEQYF
TGTGCCAGCAGTTTACTGTTAGGTCCCAAGAACTCCTACGAGCAGTACTTC
>.|.|TRBJ1-4|TRBV5-1
CASSLETETEKLFF
TGCGCCAGCAGCTTGGAGACAGAGACTGAAAAACTGTTTTTT
>.|TRBD1|TRBJ1-4|TRBV7-9
CASSLQGQGAGGNEKLFF
TGTGCCAGCAGCTTACAGGGACAGGGGGCGGGGGGGAATGAAAAACTGTTTTTT
>.|.|TRBJ1-3|TRBV27
CASSLGGGGNTIYF
TGTGCCAGCAGTTTGGGTGGGGGTGGAAACACCATATATTTT
>.|TRBD1|TRBJ1-1|TRBV5-1
CASSLAGTGMNTEAFF
TGCGCCAGCAGCCTAGCCGGGACAGGTATGAACACTGAAGCTTTCTTT
>.|TRBD2|TRBJ2-3|TRBV7-2
CVSSPASAGGFSPQYF
TGTGTCAGCAGTCCCGCCTCAGCGGGGGGGTTTTCTCCGCAGTATTTT
>few|TRBD2|TRBJ2-6|TRBV7-9
CASSPGGGAGANVLTF
TGTGCCAGCAGCCCGGGGGGGGGTGCTGGGGCCAACGTCCTGACTTTC
>.|TRBD2|TRBJ2-1|TRBV29-1
CSVPTSGYNEQFF
TGCAGCGTTCCCACTAGCGGGTACAATGAGCAGTTCTTC
>.|TRBD2|TRBJ2-7|TRBV5-6
CASRYGLAGKFYEQYF
TGTGCCAGCAGGTACGGACTAGCGGGGAAATTCTACGAGCAGTACTTC
>.|TRBD2|TRBJ2-1|TRBV7-8
CASSPRTSSHEQFF
TGTGCCAGCAGCCCCAGGACTAGCAGCCATGAGCAGTTCTTC
>few|.|TRBJ1-6|TRBV5-8
CASSLAVRVNSPLHF
TGTGCCAGCAGCTTGGCCGTCAGGGTCAATTCACCCCTCCACTTT
>.|.|TRBJ2-5|TRBV7-9
CASSPSGEGETQYF
TGTGCCAGCAGCCCGTCAGGGGAAGGTGAGACCCAGTACTTC
>.|TRBD1|TRBJ1-3|TRBV7-2
CASSPGQSSGNTIYF
TGTGCCAGCAGCCCGGGACAGAGCTCTGGAAACACCATATATTTT
>.|.|TRBJ1-2|TRBV18
CASSPLGRDLYGYTF
TGTGCCAGCTCCCCACTGGGCAGGGACCTCTATGGCTACACCTTC
>.|TRBD2|TRBJ2-3|TRBV5-1
CASSWTSVGTDTQYF
TGCGCCAGCAGCTGGACTAGCGTAGGGACAGATACGCAGTATTTT
>.|.|TRBJ2-2|TRBV11-2
CASSRLEGAGELFF
TGTGCCAGCAGCCGCTTGGAGGGGGCCGGGGAGCTGTTTTTT
>.|TRBD2|TRBJ2-1|TRBV15
CATSRGLASGAWDEQFF
TGTGCCACCAGCAGAGGTTTGGCTAGCGGGGCCTGGGATGAGCAGTTCTTC
>.|TRBD1|TRBJ1-6|TRBV13
CASSLGDRDHSPLHF
TGTGCCAGCAGCTTAGGGGACAGGGACCATTCACCCCTCCACTTT
>.|.|TRBJ1-3|TRBV30
CAWIALRGSGNTIYF
TGTGCCTGGATCGCGCTGAGGGGCTCTGGAAACACCATATATTTT
>.|.|TRBJ1-2|TRBV27
CASSPSGGYFYGYTF
TGTGCCAGCAGCCCTTCGGGGGGGTACTTCTATGGCTACACCTTC
>.|.|TRBJ2-6|TRBV19
CASNRGVSGANVLTF
TGTGCCAGTAATCGCGGAGTCTCTGGGGCCAACGTCCTGACTTTC
>.|.|TRBJ2-5|TRBV7-9
CASSDWTIQETQYF
TGTGCCAGCAGCGATTGGACAATTCAAGAGACCCAGTACTTC
>few|.|TRBJ1-5|TRBV4-2
CASSQARSGWQPQHF
TGTGCCAGCAGCCAAGCTAGGTCAGGGTGGCAGCCCCAGCATTTT
>.|TRBD1|TRBJ1-5|TRBV5-5
CASSRKFEQGARQPQHF
TGTGCCAGCAGCCGTAAATTCGAACAGGGGGCAAGGCAGCCCCAGCATTTT
>.|TRBD1|TRBJ2-5|TRBV7-9
CASSFPSTGTKRGETQYF
TGTGCCAGCAGCTTTCCTTCGACAGGGACCAAAAGGGGAGAGACCCAGTACTTC
>once|.|TRBJ2-3|TRBV14
CASSWENTDTQYF
TGTGCCAGCAGCTGGGAGAACACAGATACGCAGTATTTT
>.|.|TRBJ1-5|TRBV6-1
CASSYDSSNQPQHF
TGTGCCAGCAGCTACGACAGTAGCAATCAGCCCCAGCATTTT
>.|.|TRBJ1-2|TRBV6-5
CASSVDISGYTF
TGTGCCAGCAGTGTAGACATTTCTGGCTACACCTTC
>.|TRBD2|TRBJ2-5|TRBV19
CASSIVVAGETRAETQYF
TGTGCCAGTAGTATAGTGGTAGCGGGGGAGACCCGAGCCGAGACCCAGTACTTC
>.|.|TRBJ2-7|TRBV20-1
CSANQGDEQYF
TGCAGTGCTAACCAGGGTGACGAGCAGTACTTC
>once|TRBD1|TRBJ2-7|TRBV29-1
CSAAHRGSSYEQYF
TGCAGCGCAGCCCACAGGGGTTCCTCCTACGAGCAGTACTTC
>once|.|TRBJ1-1|TRBV2
CASAGAGGGYTEAFF
TGTGCCAGCGCTGGGGCGGGGGGCGGATATACTGAAGCTTTCTTT
>few|TRBD1|TRBJ2-7|TRBV7-2
CASSLERGPYEQYF
TGTGCCAGCAGCTTAGAGAGGGGGCCCTACGAGCAGTACTTC
>.|TRBD1|TRBJ1-2|TRBV6-1
CASGQGAANYGYTF
TGTGCCAGCGGACAGGGGGCCGCTAACTATGGCTACACCTTC
>.|.|TRBJ2-5|TRBV7-6
CASSQRGSQETQYF
TGTGCCAGCAGCCAACGAGGGAGCCAAGAGACCCAGTACTTC
>.|TRBD1|TRBJ1-4|TRBV15
CATSRERDRWEKLFF
TGTGCCACCAGCAGAGAAAGGGACAGATGGGAAAAACTGTTTTTT
>once|.|TRBJ2-3|TRBV7-6
CASSGEPPGVFPPDTQYF
TGTGCCAGCAGCGGCGAGCCCCCCGGGGTATTCCCCCCAGATACGCAGTATTTT
>.|.|TRBJ2-7|TRBV27
CASSFFWGSSYEQYF
TGTGCCAGCAGTTTTTTCTGGGGGAGCTCCTACGAGCAGTACTTC
>.|.|TRBJ2-3|TRBV18
CAGYGTSTDTQYF
TGTGCCGGTTACGGGACTAGCACAGATACGCAGTATTTT
>.|.|TRBJ1-5|TRBV7-5
CVTSRGAGDQPQHF
TGTGTCACGTCCCGGGGGGCTGGGGATCAGCCCCAGCATTTT
>once|.|TRBJ2-2|TRBV2
CASRDPTGELFF
TGTGCCAGCAGAGACCCCACCGGGGAGCTGTTTTTT
>.|.|TRBJ1-2|TRBV6-6
CASSRYGGDPGFGYTF
TGTGCCAGCAGCCGGTACGGGGGTGACCCGGGCTTCGGCTACACCTTC
>many|TRBD1|TRBJ1-1|TRBV2
CASRQGIEAFF
TGTGCCAGCAGACAGGGGATTGAAGCTTTCTTT
>.|TRBD2|TRBJ2-5|TRBV7-9
CASSSGTSAETQYF
TGTGCCAGCAGCTCAGGGACTAGCGCGGAGACCCAGTACTTC
>.|.|TRBJ1-2|TRBV6-6
CASSPRRGGGYTF
TGTGCCAGCAGTCCCCGACGCGGTGGGGGCTACACCTTC
>.|TRBD2|TRBJ2-3|TRBV2
CASSSPSGGSTDTQYF
TGTGCCAGCAGTTCTCCTAGCGGGGGGAGCACAGATACGCAGTATTTT
>once|.|TRBJ2-5|TRBV7-3
CASSSLGQETQYF
TGTGCCAGCAGTTCCCTTGGGCAAGAGACCCAGTACTTC
>.|.|TRBJ2-7|TRBV9
CASSVEGSSYEQYF
TGTGCCAGCAGCGTAGAGGGAAGCTCCTACGAGCAGTACTTC
>once|.|TRBJ1-1|TRBV7-2
CASSFGTYTEAFF
TGTGCCAGCAGCTTTGGGACTTACACTGAAGCTTTCTTT
>once|TRBD2|TRBJ2-2|TRBV5-1
CASSLRTSGGAGRTGELFF
TGCGCCAGCAGCTTACGGACTAGCGGGGGGGCCGGGCGCACCGGGGAGCTGTTTTTT
>.|.|TRBJ2-7|TRBV7-4
CASSSSGFWESSYEQYF
TGTGCCAGCAGCTCCTCGGGTTTCTGGGAAAGTTCCTACGAGCAGTACTTC
>few|.|TRBJ1-4|TRBV6-5
CASSYSTPPPGEKLFF
TGTGCCAGCAGTTACTCTACACCTCCACCGGGGGAAAAACTGTTTTTT
>once|.|TRBJ1-2|TRBV7-2
CASSLAGTAGGYTF
TGTGCCAGCAGCTTGGCAGGGACGGCGGGCGGCTACACCTTC
>.|TRBD1|TRBJ1-5|TRBV6-5
CASSPGTEIQPQHF
TGTGCCAGCAGCCCCGGGACAGAGATTCAGCCCCAGCATTTT
>few|.|TRBJ1-5|TRBV10-2
CASRAMGGGGQPQHF
TGCGCCAGCAGGGCCATGGGGGGCGGGGGTCAGCCCCAGCATTTT